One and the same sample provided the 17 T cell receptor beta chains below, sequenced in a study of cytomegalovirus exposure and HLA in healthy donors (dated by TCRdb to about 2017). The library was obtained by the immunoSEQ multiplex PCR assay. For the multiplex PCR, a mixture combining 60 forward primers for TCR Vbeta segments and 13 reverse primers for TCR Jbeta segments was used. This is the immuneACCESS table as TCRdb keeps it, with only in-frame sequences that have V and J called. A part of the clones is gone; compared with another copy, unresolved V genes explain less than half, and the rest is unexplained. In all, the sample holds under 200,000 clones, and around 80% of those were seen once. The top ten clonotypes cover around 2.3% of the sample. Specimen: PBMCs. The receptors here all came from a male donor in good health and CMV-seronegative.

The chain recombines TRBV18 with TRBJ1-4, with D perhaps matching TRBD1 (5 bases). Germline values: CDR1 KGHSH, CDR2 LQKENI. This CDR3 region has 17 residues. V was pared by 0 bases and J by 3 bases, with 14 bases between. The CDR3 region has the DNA TGTGCCAGCTCACCACCAGGAACGGCGACAGCTAATGAAAAACTGTTTTTT. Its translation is CASSPPGTATANEKLFF. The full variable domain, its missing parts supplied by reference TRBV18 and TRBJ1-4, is NAGVMQNPRHLVRRRGQEARLRCSPMKGHSHVYWYRQLPEEGLKFMVYLQKENIIDESGMPKERFSAEFPKEGPSILRIQQVVRGDSAAYFCASSPPGTATANEKLFFGSGTQLSVL.

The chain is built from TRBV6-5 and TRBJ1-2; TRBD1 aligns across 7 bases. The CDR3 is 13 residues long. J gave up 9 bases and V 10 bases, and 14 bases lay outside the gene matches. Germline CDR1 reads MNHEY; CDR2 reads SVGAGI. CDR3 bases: TGTGCCACCACCAGGGACAGAAGTTTTAGCTACACCTTC. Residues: CATTRDRSFSYTF.

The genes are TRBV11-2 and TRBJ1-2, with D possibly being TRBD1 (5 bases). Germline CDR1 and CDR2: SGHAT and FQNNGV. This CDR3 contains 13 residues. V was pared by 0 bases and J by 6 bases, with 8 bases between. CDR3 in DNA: TGTGCCAGCAGCTTAGACGGAGGGGATGGCTACACCTTC. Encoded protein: CASSLDGGDGYTF. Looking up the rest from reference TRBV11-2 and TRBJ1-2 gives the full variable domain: EAGVAQSPRYKIIEKRQSVAFWCNPISGHATLYWYQQILGQGPKLLIQFQNNGVVDDSQLPKDRFSAERLKGVDSTLKIQPAKLEDSAVYLCASSLDGGDGYTFGSGTRLTVV.

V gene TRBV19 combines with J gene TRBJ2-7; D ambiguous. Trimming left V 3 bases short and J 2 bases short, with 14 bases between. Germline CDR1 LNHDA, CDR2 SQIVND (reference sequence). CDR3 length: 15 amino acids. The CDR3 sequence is CASSIRRGSAYEQYF. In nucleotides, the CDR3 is TGTGCCAGTAGTATCCGTCGCGGTTCGGCCTACGAGCAGTACTTC. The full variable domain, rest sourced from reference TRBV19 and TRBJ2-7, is DGGITQSPKYLFRKEGQNVTLSCEQNLNHDAMYWYRQDPGQGLRLIYYSQIVNDFQKGDIAEGYSVSREKKESFPLTVTSAQKNPTAFYLCASSIRRGSAYEQYFGPGTRLTVT.

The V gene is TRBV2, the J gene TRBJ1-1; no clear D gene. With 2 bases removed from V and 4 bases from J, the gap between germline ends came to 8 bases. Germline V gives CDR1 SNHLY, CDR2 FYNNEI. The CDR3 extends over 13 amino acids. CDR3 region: CASSELQFTEAFF. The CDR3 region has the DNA TGTGCCAGCAGTGAACTACAGTTCACTGAAGCTTTCTTT.

The CDR3 reads CASSFVAGSNTGELFF. Written as DNA, the CDR3 is TGTGCCAGCAGCTTTGTGGCAGGGTCGAACACCGGGGAGCTGTTTTTT. The chain is built from TRBV11-2 and TRBJ2-2, with D maybe TRBD1 (5 bases). The germline V and J ends were trimmed by 3 bases and 0 bases, with 11 bases remaining between them. This CDR3 is 16 amino acids long. Germline V gene data show CDR1 as SGHAT and CDR2 as FQNNGV.

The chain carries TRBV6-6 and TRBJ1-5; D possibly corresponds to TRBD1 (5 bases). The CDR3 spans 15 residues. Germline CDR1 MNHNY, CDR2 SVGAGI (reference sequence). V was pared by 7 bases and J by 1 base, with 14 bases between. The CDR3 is CASTLQEGSNQPQHF. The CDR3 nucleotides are TGTGCCAGCACCTTACAGGAGGGGAGCAATCAGCCCCAGCATTTT.

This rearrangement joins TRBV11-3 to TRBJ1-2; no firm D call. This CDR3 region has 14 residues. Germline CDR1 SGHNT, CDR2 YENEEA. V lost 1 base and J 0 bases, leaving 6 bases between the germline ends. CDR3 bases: TGTGCCAGCAGCTTAGCACTGACTAACTATGGCTACACCTTC. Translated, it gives CASSLALTNYGYTF.

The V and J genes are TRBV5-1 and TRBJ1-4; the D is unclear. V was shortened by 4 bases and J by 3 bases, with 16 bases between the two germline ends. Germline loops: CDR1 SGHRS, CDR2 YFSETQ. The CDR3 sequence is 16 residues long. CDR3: CASSPGGLSANEKLFF. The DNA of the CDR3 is TGCGCCAGCAGCCCGGGAGGGCTGTCAGCTAATGAAAAACTGTTTTTT.

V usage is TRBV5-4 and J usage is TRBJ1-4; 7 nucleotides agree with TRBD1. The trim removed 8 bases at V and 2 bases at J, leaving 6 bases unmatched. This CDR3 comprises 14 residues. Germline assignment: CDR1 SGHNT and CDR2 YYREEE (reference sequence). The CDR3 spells CASTKQGTNEKLFF. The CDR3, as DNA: TGTGCCAGTACAAAACAGGGGACTAATGAAAAACTGTTTTTT.

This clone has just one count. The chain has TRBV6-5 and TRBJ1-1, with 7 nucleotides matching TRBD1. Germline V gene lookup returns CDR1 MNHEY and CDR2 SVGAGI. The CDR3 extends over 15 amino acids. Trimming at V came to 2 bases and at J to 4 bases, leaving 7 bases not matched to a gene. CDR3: CASSYGDSSRTEAFF. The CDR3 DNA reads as TGTGCCAGCAGTTACGGGGACAGCAGTCGCACTGAAGCTTTCTTT.

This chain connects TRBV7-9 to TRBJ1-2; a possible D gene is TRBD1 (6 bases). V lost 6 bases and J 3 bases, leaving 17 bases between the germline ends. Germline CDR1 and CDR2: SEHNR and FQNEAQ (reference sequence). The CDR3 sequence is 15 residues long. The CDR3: CASSSETGLHYGYTF. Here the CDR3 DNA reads TGTGCCAGCAGTTCTGAGACAGGTCTTCACTATGGCTACACCTTC.

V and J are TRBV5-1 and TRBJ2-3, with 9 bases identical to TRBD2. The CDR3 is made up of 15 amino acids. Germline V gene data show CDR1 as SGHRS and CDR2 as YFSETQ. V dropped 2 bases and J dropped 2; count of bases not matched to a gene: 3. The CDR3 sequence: CASSLAGGPTDTQYF. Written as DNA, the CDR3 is TGCGCCAGCAGCTTAGCGGGGGGACCCACAGATACGCAGTATTTT.

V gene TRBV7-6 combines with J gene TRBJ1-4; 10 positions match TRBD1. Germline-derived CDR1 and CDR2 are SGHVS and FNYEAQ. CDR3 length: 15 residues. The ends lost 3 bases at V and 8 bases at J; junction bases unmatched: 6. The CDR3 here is CASSLGQGIGEKLFF. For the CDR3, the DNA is TGTGCCAGCAGCTTGGGACAGGGGATCGGAGAAAAACTGTTTTTT. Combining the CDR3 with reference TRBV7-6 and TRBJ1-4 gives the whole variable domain GAGVSQSPRYKVTKRGQDVALRCDPISGHVSLYWYRQALGQGPEFLTYFNYEAQQDKSGLPNDRFSAERPEGSISTLTIQRTEQRDSAMYRCASSLGQGIGEKLFFGSGTQLSVL.

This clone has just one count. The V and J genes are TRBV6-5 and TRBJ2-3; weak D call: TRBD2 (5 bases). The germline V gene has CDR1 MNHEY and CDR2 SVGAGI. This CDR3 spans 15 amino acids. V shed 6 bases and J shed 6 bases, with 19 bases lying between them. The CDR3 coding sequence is TGTGCCAGCAGCCAACGGGGTAGTAAGTCGGATACGCAGTATTTT. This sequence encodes CASSQRGSKSDTQYF.

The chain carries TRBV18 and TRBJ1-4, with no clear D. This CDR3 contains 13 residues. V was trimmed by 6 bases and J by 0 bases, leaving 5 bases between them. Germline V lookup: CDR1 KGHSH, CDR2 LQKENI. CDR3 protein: CASSQATNEKLFF. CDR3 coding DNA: TGTGCCAGCTCCCAGGCAACTAATGAAAAACTGTTTTTT.

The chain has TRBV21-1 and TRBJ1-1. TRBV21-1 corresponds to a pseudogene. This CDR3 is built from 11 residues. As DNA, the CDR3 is TGTGCCAGCAGCAACCGGGATGAAGCTTTCTTT. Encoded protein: CASSNRDEAFF.